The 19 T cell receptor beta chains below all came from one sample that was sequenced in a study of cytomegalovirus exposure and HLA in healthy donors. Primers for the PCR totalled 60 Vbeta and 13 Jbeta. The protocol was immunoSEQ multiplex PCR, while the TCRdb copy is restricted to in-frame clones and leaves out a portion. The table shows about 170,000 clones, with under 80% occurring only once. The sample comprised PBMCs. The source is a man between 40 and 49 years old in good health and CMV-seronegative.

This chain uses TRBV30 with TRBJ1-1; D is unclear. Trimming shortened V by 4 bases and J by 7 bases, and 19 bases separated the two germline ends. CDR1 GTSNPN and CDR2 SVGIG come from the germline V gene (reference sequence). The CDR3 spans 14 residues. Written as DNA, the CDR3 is TGTGCCTGGATTCCCAGGTTGGCAACCTATGAAGCTTTCTTT. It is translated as CAWIPRLATYEAFF.

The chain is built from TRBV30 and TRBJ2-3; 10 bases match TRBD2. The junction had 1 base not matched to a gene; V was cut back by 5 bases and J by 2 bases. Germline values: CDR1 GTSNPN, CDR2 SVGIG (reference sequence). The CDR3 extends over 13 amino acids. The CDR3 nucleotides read TGTGCCTGGGGACTAGCGGTCACAGATACGCAGTATTTT. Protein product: CAWGLAVTDTQYF. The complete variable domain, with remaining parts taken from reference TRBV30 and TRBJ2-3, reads SQTIHQWPATLVQPVGSPLSLECTVEGTSNPNLYWYRQAAGRGLQLLFYSVGIGQISSEVPQNLSASRPQDRQFILSSKKLLLSDSGFYLCAWGLAVTDTQYFGPGTRLTVL.

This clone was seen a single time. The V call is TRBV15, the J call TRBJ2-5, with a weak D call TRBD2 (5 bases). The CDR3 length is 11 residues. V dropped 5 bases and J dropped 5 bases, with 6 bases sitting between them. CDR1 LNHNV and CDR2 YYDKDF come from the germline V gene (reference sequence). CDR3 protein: CATSGEETQYF. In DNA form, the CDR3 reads TGTGCCACCAGCGGGGAGGAGACCCAGTACTTC.

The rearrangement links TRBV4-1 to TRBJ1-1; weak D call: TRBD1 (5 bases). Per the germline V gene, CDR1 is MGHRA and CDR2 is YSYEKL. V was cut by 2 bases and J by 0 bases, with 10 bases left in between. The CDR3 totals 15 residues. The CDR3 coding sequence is TGCGCCAGCAGCCAAACCGGACAAGTGAACACTGAAGCTTTCTTT. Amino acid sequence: CASSQTGQVNTEAFF.

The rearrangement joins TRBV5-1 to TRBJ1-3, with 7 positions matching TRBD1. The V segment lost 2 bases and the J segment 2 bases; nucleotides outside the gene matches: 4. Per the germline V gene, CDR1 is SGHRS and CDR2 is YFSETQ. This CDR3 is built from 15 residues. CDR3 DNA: TGCGCCAGCAGCTTACAGGGGTTCGCTGGAAACACCATATATTTT. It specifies CASSLQGFAGNTIYF.

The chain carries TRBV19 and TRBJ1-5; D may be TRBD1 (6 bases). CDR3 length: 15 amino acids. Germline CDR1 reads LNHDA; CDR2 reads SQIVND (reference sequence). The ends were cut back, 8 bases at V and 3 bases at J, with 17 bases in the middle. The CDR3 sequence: CASGPGHIYNQPQHF. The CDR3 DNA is TGTGCCAGTGGCCCGGGACACATCTACAATCAGCCCCAGCATTTT. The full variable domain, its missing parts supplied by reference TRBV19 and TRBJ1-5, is DGGITQSPKYLFRKEGQNVTLSCEQNLNHDAMYWYRQDPGQGLRLIYYSQIVNDFQKGDIAEGYSVSREKKESFPLTVTSAQKNPTAFYLCASGPGHIYNQPQHFGDGTRLSIL.

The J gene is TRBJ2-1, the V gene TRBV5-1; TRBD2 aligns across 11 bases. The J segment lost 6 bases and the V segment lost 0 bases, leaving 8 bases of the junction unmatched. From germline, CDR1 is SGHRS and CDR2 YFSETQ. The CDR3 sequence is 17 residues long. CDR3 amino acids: CASSLGLAGGVRNEQFF. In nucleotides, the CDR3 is TGCGCCAGCAGCTTGGGGTTAGCGGGGGGGGTGCGCAATGAGCAGTTCTTC. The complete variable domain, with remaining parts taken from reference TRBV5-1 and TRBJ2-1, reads KAGVTQTPRYLIKTRGQQVTLSCSPISGHRSVSWYQQTPGQGLQFLFEYFSETQRNKGNFPGRFSGRQFSNSRSEMNVSTLELGDSALYLCASSLGLAGGVRNEQFFGPGTRLTVL.

The DNA for the CDR3 is TGTGCCAGCAGCCCCGGGGGGACACCCCTCCACTTT. Translated, it gives CASSPGGTPLHF. J is TRBJ1-6 and V is TRBV6-1, with D perhaps TRBD1 (5 bases). Germline V gives CDR1 MNHNS, CDR2 SASEGT. This CDR3 is 12 amino acids long. Trimming cost V 6 bases and J 11 bases, with 11 bases left between them.

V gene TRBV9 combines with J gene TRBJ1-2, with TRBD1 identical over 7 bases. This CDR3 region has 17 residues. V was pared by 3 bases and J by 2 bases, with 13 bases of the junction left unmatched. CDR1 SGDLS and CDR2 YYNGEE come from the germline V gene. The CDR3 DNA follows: TGTGCCAGCAGCGGGACCGGGACAGAGCCGACAAACTATGGCTACACCTTC. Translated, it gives CASSGTGTEPTNYGYTF. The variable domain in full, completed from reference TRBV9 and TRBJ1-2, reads DSGVTQTPKHLITATGQRVTLRCSPRSGDLSVYWYQQSLDQGLQFLIQYYNGEERAKGNILERFSAQQFPDLHSELNLSSLELGDSALYFCASSGTGTEPTNYGYTFGSGTRLTVV.

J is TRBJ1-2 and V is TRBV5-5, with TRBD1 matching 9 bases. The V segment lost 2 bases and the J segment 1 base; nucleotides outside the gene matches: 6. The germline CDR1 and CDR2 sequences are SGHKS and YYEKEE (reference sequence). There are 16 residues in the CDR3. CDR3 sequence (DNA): TGTGCCAGCAGCTTAAATTTGGACAGGGGTAACTATGGCTACACCTTC. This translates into CASSLNLDRGNYGYTF.

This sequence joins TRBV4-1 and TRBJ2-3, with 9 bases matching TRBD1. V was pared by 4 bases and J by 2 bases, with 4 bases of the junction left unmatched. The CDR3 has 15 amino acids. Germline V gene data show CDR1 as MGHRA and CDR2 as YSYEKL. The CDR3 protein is CASSPDRGYTDTQYF. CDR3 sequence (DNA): TGCGCCAGCAGCCCGGACAGGGGCTACACAGATACGCAGTATTTT.

The CDR3 protein is CASSLRGGFYEQYF. The DNA for the CDR3 is TGTGCCAGCAGCTTGAGGGGAGGTTTCTACGAGCAGTACTTC. The gene calls are TRBV7-9 and TRBJ2-7, with D possibly being TRBD2 (6 bases). The CDR3 consists of 14 residues. V shed 3 bases and J shed 3 bases, with 12 bases lying between them. Germline values: CDR1 SEHNR, CDR2 FQNEAQ (reference sequence).

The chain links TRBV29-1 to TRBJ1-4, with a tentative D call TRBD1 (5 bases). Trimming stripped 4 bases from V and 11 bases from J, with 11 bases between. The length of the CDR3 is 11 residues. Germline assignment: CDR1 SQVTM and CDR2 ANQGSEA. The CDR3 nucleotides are TGCAGCGTTGGGAAACAGGAGAAACTGTTTTTT. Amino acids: CSVGKQEKLFF.

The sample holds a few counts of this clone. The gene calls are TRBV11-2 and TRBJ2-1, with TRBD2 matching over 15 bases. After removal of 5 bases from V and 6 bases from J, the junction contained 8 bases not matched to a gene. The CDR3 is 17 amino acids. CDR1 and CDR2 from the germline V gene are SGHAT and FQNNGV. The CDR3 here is CASSPRTSGGARNEQFF. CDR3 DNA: TGTGCCAGCAGCCCCCGGACTAGCGGGGGGGCCCGCAATGAGCAGTTCTTC. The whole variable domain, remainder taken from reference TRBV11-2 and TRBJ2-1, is EAGVAQSPRYKIIEKRQSVAFWCNPISGHATLYWYQQILGQGPKLLIQFQNNGVVDDSQLPKDRFSAERLKGVDSTLKIQPAKLEDSAVYLCASSPRTSGGARNEQFFGPGTRLTVL.

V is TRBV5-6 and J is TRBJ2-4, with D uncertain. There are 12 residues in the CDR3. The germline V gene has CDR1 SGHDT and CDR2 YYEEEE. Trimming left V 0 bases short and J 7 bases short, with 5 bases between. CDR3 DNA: TGTGCCAGCAGCTTGGCGAGTAACATTCAGTACTTC. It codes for CASSLASNIQYF. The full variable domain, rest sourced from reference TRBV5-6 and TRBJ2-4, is DAGVTQSPTHLIKTRGQQVTLRCSPKSGHDTVSWYQQALGQGPQFIFQYYEEEERQRGNFPDRFSGHQFPNYSSELNVNALLLGDSALYLCASSLASNIQYFGAGTRLSVL.

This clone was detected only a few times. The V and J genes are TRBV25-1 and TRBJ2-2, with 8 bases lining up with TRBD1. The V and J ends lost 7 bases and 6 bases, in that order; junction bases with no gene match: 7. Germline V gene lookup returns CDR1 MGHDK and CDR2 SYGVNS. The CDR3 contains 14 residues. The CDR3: CASTRQGQSGELFF. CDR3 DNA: TGTGCCAGCACAAGACAGGGGCAGTCCGGGGAGCTGTTTTTT.

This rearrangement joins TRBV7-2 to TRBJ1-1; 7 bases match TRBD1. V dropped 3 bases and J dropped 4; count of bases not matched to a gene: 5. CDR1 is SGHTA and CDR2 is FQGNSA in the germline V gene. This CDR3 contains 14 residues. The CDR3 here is CASSFAGQATEAFF. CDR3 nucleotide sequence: TGTGCCAGCAGCTTCGCCGGACAGGCCACTGAAGCTTTCTTT.

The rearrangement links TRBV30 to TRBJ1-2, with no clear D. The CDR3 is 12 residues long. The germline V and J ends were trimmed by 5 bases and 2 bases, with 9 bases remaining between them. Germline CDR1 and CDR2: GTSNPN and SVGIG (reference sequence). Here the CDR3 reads CAWVWRNYGYTF. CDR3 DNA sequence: TGTGCCTGGGTTTGGAGAAACTATGGCTACACCTTC.

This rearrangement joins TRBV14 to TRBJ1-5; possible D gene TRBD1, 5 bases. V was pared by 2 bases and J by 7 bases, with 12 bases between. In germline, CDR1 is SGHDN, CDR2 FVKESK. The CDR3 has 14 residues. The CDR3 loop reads CASSQLGEGQPQHF. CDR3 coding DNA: TGTGCCAGCAGCCAACTAGGGGAGGGCCAGCCCCAGCATTTT.